The clone carrying this T cell receptor beta chain occurred many times. Antigen unknown. V was clipped by 5 bases and J by 6 bases, with 17 bases between them. The CDR3 extends over 14 amino acids. Germline values: CDR1 MNHEY, CDR2 SVGEGT. The entry originates in a study of regulatory T cells in long-lasting Graves disease. Study-level results: The persistent group shared about 2,500 public clonotypes, more than the approximately 1,000 shared by new patients.

The time point is: persistent/refractory GD, antithyroid drugs over 5 years with positive TRAb. PBMCs were the source of the RNA used for TCR sequencing. Combining iRepertoire HTBI primers with Arm-PCR of CDR3 regions, the authors built TCR beta libraries. TCRdb fed the multiplex PCR reads into MiXCR, producing one record per CDR3 protein. The sample holds 400,000 to 500,000 distinct CDR3 sequences, around 20% seen once. This sample comprised peripheral blood mononuclear cells (PBMCs), obtained when the disease was refractory, from a patient treated with antithyroid drugs. V usage is TRBV6-2 or TRBV6-3 and J usage is TRBJ2-7; D assignment may be TRBD1 or TRBD2 (5 bases each). The source of this sequence is a female donor with Graves disease. CDR3 DNA sequence: TGTGCCAGCAGTAACTACGGGACCAGGGTCGAGCAGTACTTC. Its translation: CASSNYGTRVEQYF.